Shown below are 14 T cell receptor beta chains from a single sample sequenced in a study of T cells in Graves' hyperthyroidism and ophthalmopathy. Researchers took RNA transcripts and amplified the TCR beta CDR3 regions from them. The HTBI primer set was used in a first-round RT-PCR of the TCR CDR3. In TCRdb, the multiplex PCR reads were re-called with MiXCR into one record per CDR3 protein. Here the sample spans around 600,000 distinct CDR3 sequences, 40% to 55% being singletons. The sequenced sample consisted of peripheral blood or thyroid tissue (not recorded which). These receptors were taken from an adult man with Graves' disease, either hyperthyroidism or ophthalmopathy (not recorded which).

The genes are TRBV2 and TRBJ1-6; unclear D gene. Trimming removed 6 bases from V and 9 bases from J, with 12 bases in between. The length of the CDR3 is 13 residues. The germline CDR1 and CDR2 sequences are SNHLY and FYNNEI. The CDR3 sequence: CASRSGVSSPLHF. As DNA, the CDR3 is TGTGCCAGCAGGTCGGGCGTGAGTTCACCCCTCCACTTT.

To note about this clonotype: No conserved phenylalanine or tryptophan ends this CDR3, so it is likely a read error. The rearrangement links TRBV11-1 to TRBJ1-2, with D uncertain. Between the trimmed V and J ends, which lost 0 bases and 5 bases, there was a span of 13 bases. The CDR3 runs 15 residues. Germline loops: CDR1 SGHAT, CDR2 FQDESV (reference sequence). The CDR3 coding sequence is TGTGCCAGCAGCTTAGCGGTCGAAGGGTATTATGGCTACACCTCC. This gives the protein CASSLAVEGYYGYTS.

The chain links TRBV15 to TRBJ1-6; 8 bases fit TRBD1. CDR3 length: 15 amino acids. V trimming: 1 base; J trimming: 10 bases; junction bases outside the gene matches: 6. Germline CDR1 LNHNV, CDR2 YYDKDF (reference sequence). The CDR3 coding sequence is TGTGCCACCAGCAGAGTTGGACAGGGTGGCTCACCCCTCCACTTT. It codes for CATSRVGQGGSPLHF.

The chain couples TRBV6-6 to TRBJ1-2; 10 positions match TRBD1. This CDR3 comprises 14 residues. Trimming took 6 bases from V and 6 from J; bases not matched to a gene: 7. Germline V gene sequence: CDR1 MNHNY, CDR2 SVGAGI (reference sequence). The CDR3 sequence is CASSEGQGYDGYTF. The CDR3 DNA follows: TGTGCCAGCAGCGAGGGACAGGGGTATGATGGCTACACCTTC.

CDR3 sequence reads: CASRREAFF. CDR3 coding DNA: TGTGCCAGCAGGAGGGAAGCTTTCTTT. The gene calls are TRBV7-9 and TRBJ1-1; D is unresolved. Germline CDR1 SEHNR, CDR2 FQNEAQ (reference sequence). The CDR3 covers 9 residues. Deletions cut 6 bases from V and 8 bases from J, with 4 bases between.

V gene TRBV20-1 combines with J gene TRBJ2-2; tentatively, D is TRBD2 (6 bases). Germline-derived CDR1 and CDR2 are DFQATT and SNEGSKA (reference sequence). Trimming removed 2 bases from V and 7 bases from J, with 11 bases in between. The CDR3 has 13 amino acids. The DNA for the CDR3 is TGCAGTGCTAGAAGGGTGACTAGCGGGGAGCTGTTTTTT. Translation: CSARRVTSGELFF.

There are many counts of this clonotype. The chain recombines TRBV20-1 with TRBJ1-6; D unclear. V shed 1 base and J shed 8 bases, with 12 bases lying between them. The CDR3 contains 14 residues. The germline CDR1 and CDR2 sequences are DFQATT and SNEGSKA (reference sequence). For the CDR3, the DNA is TGCAGTGCTAGAGTTACAGTAGGCGATTCACCCCTCCACTTT. Translation gives CSARVTVGDSPLHF.

The sample holds a few counts of this clonotype. V is TRBV7-2 and J is TRBJ2-2; 9 positions agree with TRBD1. Looked up from germline, CDR1 is SGHTA and CDR2 is FQGNSA. This CDR3 spans 14 amino acids. The V gene end was trimmed by 6 bases and the J gene end by 4 bases; junction bases not matched to a gene: 3. CDR3 DNA: TGTGCCAGCAGACAGGGGGCGAGCACCGGGGAGCTGTTTTTT. Translated: CASRQGASTGELFF.

The chain recombines TRBV7-2 with TRBJ1-4; D perhaps matches TRBD1 (5 bases). Germline V gene sequence: CDR1 SGHTA, CDR2 FQGNSA. The CDR3 has 13 amino acids. Trimming removed 5 bases from V and 10 bases from J, with 14 bases in between. The CDR3 spells CASSRNSGGKLFF. CDR3 coding DNA: TGTGCCAGCAGCCGGAACTCCGGGGGAAAACTGTTTTTT.

This chain links TRBV20-1 with TRBJ1-2, with D perhaps TRBD1 (5 bases). CDR1 and CDR2 from the germline V gene are DFQATT and SNEGSKA (reference sequence). The length of the CDR3 is 14 residues. V lost 3 bases, J lost 3 bases, and 14 bases lay in between. The CDR3 spells CSASLIDSHYGYTF. The CDR3, as DNA: TGCAGTGCTAGCCTAATTGACAGTCACTATGGCTACACCTTC.

Comments on this clonotype: This clone may be a read error of a much larger clone one base away. The chain links TRBV20-1 to TRBJ1-2, with D possibly being TRBD1 (5 bases). Looked up from germline, CDR1 is DFQATT and CDR2 is SNEGSKA (reference sequence). Trimming cost V 3 bases and J 3 bases, with 11 bases left between them. The CDR3 contains 13 residues. The CDR3 sequence: CSASEQGYYGYTF. The DNA of the CDR3 is TGCAGTGCTAGTGAGCAGGGATACTATGGCTACACCTTC.

This clonotype occurred a few times. The J gene is TRBJ1-4, the V gene TRBV6-6; 8 positions agree with TRBD1. V gave up 7 bases and J gave up 7 bases; unmatched junction bases: 8. The CDR3 length is 14 residues. Germline CDR1 MNHNY, CDR2 SVGAGI (reference sequence). As DNA, the CDR3 is TGTGCCAGCAAGAGGACAGGGCTGTTTGAAAAACTGTTTTTT. Its translation is CASKRTGLFEKLFF.

A note on this clonotype: A much bigger clone sits one base away, suggesting this may be a read error. A read error is likely, as this CDR3 ends without the conserved phenylalanine or tryptophan. This rearrangement joins TRBV20-1 to TRBJ2-5; 10 bases fit TRBD2. V shed 1 base and J 4 bases; nucleotides not matched to a gene: 3. The CDR3 is made up of 14 amino acids. Germline V gene lookup returns CDR1 DFQATT and CDR2 SNEGSKA (reference sequence). CDR3 coding DNA: TGCAGTGCTAGAGCCCTAGCGGGGGCAGAGACCCAGTACCTC. This codes for CSARALAGAETQYL.

Ten or more counts support this clonotype. The chain links TRBV5-1 to TRBJ1-6, with 9 bases fitting TRBD1. The CDR3 is 13 residues long. The germline V gene has CDR1 SGHRS and CDR2 YFSETQ. The ends lost 7 bases at V and 8 bases at J; junction bases unmatched: 4. The CDR3 DNA sequence: TGCGCCAGCGGCCGGACAGGGGATTCACCCCTCCACTTT. It yields the protein CASGRTGDSPLHF.